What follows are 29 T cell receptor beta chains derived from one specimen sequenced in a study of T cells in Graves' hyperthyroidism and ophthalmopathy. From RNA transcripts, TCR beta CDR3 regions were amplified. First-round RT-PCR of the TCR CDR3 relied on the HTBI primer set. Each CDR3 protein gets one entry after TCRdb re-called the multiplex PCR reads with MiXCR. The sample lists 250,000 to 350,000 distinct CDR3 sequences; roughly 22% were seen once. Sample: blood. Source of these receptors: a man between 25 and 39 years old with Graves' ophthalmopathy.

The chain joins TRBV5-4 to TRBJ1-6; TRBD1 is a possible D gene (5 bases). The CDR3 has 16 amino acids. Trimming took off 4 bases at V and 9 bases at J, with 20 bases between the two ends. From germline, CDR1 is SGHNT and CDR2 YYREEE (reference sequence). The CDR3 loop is CASSPLGGRGLSPLHF. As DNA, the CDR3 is TGTGCCAGCAGCCCGCTTGGGGGAAGAGGTCTTTCACCCCTCCACTTT.

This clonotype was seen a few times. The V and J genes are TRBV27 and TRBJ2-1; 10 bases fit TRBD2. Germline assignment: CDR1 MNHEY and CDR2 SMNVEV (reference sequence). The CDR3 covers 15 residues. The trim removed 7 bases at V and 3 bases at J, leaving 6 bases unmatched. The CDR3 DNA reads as TGTGCCAGCACCGCACGGACTAGCGGCTACAATGAGCAGTTCTTC. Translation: CASTARTSGYNEQFF.

The CDR3: CASSLPGQGRYGYTF. CDR3 in DNA: TGTGCCAGCAGTTTACCGGGACAAGGGCGCTATGGCTACACCTTC. The rearrangement joins TRBV28 to TRBJ1-2; D is possibly TRBD1 (6 bases). Germline V CDR1 and CDR2: MDHEN, SYDVKM. The CDR3 runs to 15 residues. The V and J ends lost 2 bases and 4 bases respectively, with 14 bases between them.

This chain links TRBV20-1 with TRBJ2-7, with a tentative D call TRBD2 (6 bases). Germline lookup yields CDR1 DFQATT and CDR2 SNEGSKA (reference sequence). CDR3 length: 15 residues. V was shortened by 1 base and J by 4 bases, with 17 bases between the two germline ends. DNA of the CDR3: TGCAGTGCTAGAGGTTTCGGGACGGGGGTGTACGAGCAGTACTTC. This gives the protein CSARGFGTGVYEQYF.

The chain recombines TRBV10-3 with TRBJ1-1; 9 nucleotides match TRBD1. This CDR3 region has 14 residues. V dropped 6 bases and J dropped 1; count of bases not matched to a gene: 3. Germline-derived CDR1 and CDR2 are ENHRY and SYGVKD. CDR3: CAIRWTGANTEAFF. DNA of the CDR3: TGTGCCATCAGATGGACAGGGGCGAACACTGAAGCTTTCTTT.

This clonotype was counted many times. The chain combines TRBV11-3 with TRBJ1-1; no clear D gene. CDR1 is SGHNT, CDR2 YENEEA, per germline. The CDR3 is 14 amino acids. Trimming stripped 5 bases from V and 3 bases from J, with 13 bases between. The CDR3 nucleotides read TGTGCCAGCAGCCCCCAGACACTGCACACTGAAGCTTTCTTT. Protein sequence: CASSPQTLHTEAFF. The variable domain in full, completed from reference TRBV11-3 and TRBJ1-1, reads EAGVVQSPRYKIIEKKQPVAFWCNPISGHNTLYWYLQNLGQGPELLIRYENEEAVDDSQLPKDRFSAERLKGVDSTLKIQPAELGDSAVYLCASSPQTLHTEAFFGQGTRLTVV.

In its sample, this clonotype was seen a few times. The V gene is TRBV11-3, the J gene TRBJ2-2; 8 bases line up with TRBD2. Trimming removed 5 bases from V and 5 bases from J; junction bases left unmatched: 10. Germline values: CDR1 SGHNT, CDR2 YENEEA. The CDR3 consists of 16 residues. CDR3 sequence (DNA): TGTGCCAGCAGCAACCCCGGGATAGCGGGAACCGGGGAGCTGTTTTTT. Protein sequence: CASSNPGIAGTGELFF.

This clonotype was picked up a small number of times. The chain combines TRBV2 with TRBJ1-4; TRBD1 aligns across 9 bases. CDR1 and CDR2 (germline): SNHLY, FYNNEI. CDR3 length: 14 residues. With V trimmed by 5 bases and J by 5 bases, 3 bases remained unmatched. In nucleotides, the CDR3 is TGTGCCAGCAGTAGGACAGGGGAGAATGAAAAACTGTTTTTT. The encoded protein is CASSRTGENEKLFF.

CDR3 nucleotides: TGTGCCAGCAGCCCCCAGGGGCTCTACTATGGCTACACCTTC. This translates into CASSPQGLYYGYTF. The chain recombines TRBV7-2 with TRBJ1-2, with D maybe TRBD1 (6 bases). Per germline, CDR1 SGHTA and CDR2 FQGNSA. The V and J ends lost 5 bases and 3 bases respectively, with 13 bases between them. The length of the CDR3 is 14 residues.

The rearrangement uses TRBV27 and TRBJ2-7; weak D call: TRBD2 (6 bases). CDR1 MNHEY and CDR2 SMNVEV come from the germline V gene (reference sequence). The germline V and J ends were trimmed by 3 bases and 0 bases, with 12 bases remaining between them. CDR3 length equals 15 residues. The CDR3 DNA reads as TGTGCCAGCAGTTTTTCAGACGGGAGCTCCTACGAGCAGTACTTC. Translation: CASSFSDGSSYEQYF.

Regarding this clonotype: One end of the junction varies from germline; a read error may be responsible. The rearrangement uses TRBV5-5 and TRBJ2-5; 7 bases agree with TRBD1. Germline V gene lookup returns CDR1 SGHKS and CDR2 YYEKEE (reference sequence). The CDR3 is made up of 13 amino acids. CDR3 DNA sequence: TGTGCCAACAGCTTGAGACAGGGTCAGACCCAGTACTTC. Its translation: CANSLRQGQTQYF.

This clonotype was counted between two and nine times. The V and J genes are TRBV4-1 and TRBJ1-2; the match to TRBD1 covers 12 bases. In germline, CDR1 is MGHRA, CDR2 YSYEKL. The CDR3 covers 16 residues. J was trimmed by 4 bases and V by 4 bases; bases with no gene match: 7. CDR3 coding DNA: TGCGCCAGCAGCCCTGCCGGGACAGGGGGCTCCTATGGCTACACCTTC. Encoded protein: CASSPAGTGGSYGYTF.

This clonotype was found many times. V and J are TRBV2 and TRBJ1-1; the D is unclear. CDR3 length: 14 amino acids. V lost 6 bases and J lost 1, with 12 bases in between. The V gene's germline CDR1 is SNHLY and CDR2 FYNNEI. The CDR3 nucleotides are TGTGCCAGCAGCGAAATGACACAGAACACTGAAGCTTTCTTT. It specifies CASSEMTQNTEAFF.

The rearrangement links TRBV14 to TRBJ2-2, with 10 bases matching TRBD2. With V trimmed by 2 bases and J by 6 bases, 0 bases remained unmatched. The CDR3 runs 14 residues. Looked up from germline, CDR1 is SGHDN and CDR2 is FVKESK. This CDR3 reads CASSQLAGAGELFF. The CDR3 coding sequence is TGTGCCAGCAGCCAACTAGCGGGAGCCGGGGAGCTGTTTTTT.

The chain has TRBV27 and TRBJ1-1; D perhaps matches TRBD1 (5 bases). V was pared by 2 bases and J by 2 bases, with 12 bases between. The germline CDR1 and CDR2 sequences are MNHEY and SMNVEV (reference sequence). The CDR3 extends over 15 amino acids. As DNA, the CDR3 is TGTGCCAGCAGTTTAGCTGTGGGGGGAAACACTGAAGCTTTCTTT. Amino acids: CASSLAVGGNTEAFF.

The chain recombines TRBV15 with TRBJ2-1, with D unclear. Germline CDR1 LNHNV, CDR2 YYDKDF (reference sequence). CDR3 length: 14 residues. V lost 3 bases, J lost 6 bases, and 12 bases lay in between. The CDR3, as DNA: TGTGCCACCAGCAGTTGGGTAGTTGGCAATGAGCAGTTCTTC. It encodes CATSSWVVGNEQFF.

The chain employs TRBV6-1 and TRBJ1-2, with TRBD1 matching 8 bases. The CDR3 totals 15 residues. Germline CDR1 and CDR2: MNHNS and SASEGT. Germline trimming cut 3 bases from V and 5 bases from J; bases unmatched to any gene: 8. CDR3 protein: CASSDGQGGVYGYTF. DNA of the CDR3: TGTGCCAGCAGTGATGGACAGGGAGGGGTATATGGCTACACCTTC.

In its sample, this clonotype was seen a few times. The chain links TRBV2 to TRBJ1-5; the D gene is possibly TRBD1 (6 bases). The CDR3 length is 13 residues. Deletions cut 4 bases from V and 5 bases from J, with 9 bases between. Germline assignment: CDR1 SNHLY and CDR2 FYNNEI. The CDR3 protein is CASSGSGDQPQHF. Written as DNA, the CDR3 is TGTGCCAGCAGTGGGTCAGGGGATCAGCCCCAGCATTTT.

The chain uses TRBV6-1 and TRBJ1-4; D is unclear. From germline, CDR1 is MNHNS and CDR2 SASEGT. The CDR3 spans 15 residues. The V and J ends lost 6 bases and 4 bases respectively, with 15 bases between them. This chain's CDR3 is CASRDLSGGNEKLFF. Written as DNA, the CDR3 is TGTGCCAGCAGGGACTTGTCGGGCGGTAATGAAAAACTGTTTTTT.

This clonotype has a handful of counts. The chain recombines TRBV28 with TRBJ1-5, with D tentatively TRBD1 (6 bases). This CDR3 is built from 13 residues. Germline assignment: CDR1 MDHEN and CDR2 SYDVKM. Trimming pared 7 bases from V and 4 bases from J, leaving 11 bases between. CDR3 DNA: TGTGCCAGCAACAAGGACAGAAATCAGCCCCAGCATTTT. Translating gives CASNKDRNQPQHF.

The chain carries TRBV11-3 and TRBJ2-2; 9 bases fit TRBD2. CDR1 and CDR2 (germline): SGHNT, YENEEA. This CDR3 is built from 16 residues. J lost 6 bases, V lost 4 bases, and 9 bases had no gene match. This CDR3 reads CASSYRSGRGSGELFF. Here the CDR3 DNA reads TGTGCCAGCAGCTATCGTAGCGGGAGAGGATCCGGGGAGCTGTTTTTT.

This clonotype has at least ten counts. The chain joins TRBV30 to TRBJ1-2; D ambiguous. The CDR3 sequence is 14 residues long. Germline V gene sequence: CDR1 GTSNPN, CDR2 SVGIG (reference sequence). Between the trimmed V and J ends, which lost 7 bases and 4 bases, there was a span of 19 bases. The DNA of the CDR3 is TGTGCCTCTTCCAAACGGGGAGCAAGCTATGGCTACACCTTC. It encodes CASSKRGASYGYTF.

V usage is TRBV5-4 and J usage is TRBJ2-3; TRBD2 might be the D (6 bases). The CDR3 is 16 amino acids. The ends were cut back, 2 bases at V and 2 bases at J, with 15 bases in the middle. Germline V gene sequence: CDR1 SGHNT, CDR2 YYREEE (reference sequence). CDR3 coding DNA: TGTGCCAGCAGCTTACGAGGGACTCCAGACACAGATACGCAGTATTTT. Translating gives CASSLRGTPDTDTQYF.

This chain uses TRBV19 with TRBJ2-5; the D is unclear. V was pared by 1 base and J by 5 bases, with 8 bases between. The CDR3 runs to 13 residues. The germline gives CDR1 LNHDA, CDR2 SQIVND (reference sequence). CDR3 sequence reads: CASSIGGWETQYF. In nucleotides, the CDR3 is TGTGCCAGTAGTATAGGGGGTTGGGAGACCCAGTACTTC. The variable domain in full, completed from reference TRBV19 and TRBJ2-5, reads DGGITQSPKYLFRKEGQNVTLSCEQNLNHDAMYWYRQDPGQGLRLIYYSQIVNDFQKGDIAEGYSVSREKKESFPLTVTSAQKNPTAFYLCASSIGGWETQYFGPGTRLLVL.

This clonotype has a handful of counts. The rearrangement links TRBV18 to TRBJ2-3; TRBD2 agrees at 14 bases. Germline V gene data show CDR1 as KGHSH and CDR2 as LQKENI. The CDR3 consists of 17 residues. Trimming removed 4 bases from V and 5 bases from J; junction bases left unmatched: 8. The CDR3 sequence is CASSQSGTSGSRDTQYF. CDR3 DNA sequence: TGTGCCAGCTCACAGTCCGGGACTAGCGGGAGTAGAGATACGCAGTATTTT.

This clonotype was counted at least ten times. The CDR3 sequence: CASSSGQTYEQYF. CDR3 bases: TGTGCCAGCAGCTCCGGACAAACCTACGAGCAGTACTTC. The V gene is TRBV7-9, the J gene TRBJ2-7; perhaps TRBD1 as D (5 bases). Germline assignment: CDR1 SEHNR and CDR2 FQNEAQ (reference sequence). V was trimmed by 4 bases and J by 2 bases, leaving 9 bases between them. The CDR3 has 13 amino acids.

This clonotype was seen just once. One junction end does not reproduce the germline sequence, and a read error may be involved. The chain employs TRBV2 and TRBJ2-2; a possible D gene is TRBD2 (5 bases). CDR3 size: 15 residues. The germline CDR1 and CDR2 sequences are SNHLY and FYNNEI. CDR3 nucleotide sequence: TGTGCTAGCAGCTCCGGGATATCGAACACCGGGGAGCTGTTTTTT. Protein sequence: CASSSGISNTGELFF.

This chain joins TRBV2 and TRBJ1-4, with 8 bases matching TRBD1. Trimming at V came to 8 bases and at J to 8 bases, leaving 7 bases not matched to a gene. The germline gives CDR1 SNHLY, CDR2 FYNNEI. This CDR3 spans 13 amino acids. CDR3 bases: TGTGCCAGCCAACAGGGGGGTGGGGAAAAACTGTTTTTT. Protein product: CASQQGGGEKLFF.

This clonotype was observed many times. Here the CDR3 reads CASKGQGGQPQHF. In nucleotides, the CDR3 is TGTGCCAGCAAAGGACAGGGAGGACAGCCCCAGCATTTT. This chain links TRBV27 with TRBJ1-5; TRBD1 aligns across 8 bases. There are 13 residues in the CDR3. In germline, CDR1 is MNHEY, CDR2 SMNVEV (reference sequence). Trimming cost V 7 bases and J 7 bases; bases outside gene matches: 6.